The entry below gives a single T cell receptor (beta chain) sequence along with its context. Which antigen it targets is not known. Base quality data are lacking; no much larger clone is found one base away. The collaborating institutions used their own protocols to collect whole blood in K2EDTA tubes. For TCRbeta analysis, collaborators shipped samples as frozen whole blood, isolated PBMCs, or DNA extracted from either of those sample types. These data come from a study of blood T cell repertoires in COVID-19 (TCRdb year 2020). Regarding the study in general: Samples from collaborators originated in the United States, Italy and Spain and spanned both the acute and convalescent phases of COVID-19. Where available, HLA class I and class II types were obtained from metadata supplied by the sample provider rather than from assay-based typing. A de-identified subject ID, COVID-19 status, age in years and sex were almost always included in the sample metadata. Deeply sampled blood TCRbeta repertoires from subjects exposed to, actively infected with, or recovered from COVID-19 were included in the dataset. Samples were obtained from the ongoing ImmuneRACE study (first 160 participants) and from over 1,000 subjects provided by 6 global collaborators. The material from the prospective study consisted of cDNA or gDNA derived from T cells, B-cell-depleted T cells, or PBMCs. The repertoires were made available in a free public database intended to serve as a resource for research on the immune response to SARS-CoV-2.

From the cysteine through the phenylalanine, the CDR3 covers 14 amino acids. CDR3 DNA only is kept here, 42 bases in frame from base 1. The junction shows trimming of 2 bases on V and 0 bases on J, plus 6 bases between the germline ends. According to the germline V gene, CDR1 reads SGHDT and CDR2 reads YYEEEE. Paper-wide results and their limitations: How much clinical and demographic metadata was included differed by source and by participant, and the metadata was provided uncurated.

TCRbeta CDR3 regions were amplified from genomic DNA using the immunoSEQ Assay, a bias-controlled multiplex PCR. As for the authors' bioinformatics: Nucleated cell counts per sample were estimated from amplification of reference gene primers within the assay. To quantify the absolute abundance of each unique TCRbeta CDR3 rearrangement, sequence reads were collapsed and filtered. For each sample, productive Simpson clonality was calculated by taking the square root of Simpson's diversity index across productive rearrangements. TCRdb's version of the immuneACCESS table is confined to in-frame rearrangements and falls short of the full clone set. An unresolved V gene accounts for under half of the shortfall where checked; the remainder is of unknown origin. That table supplies the V and J calls and clone size; D and trimming were determined from the DNA. Here the sample has under 130,000 clones; just over 85% occur a single time. The top ten clonotypes cover roughly 3.5% of the sample.

The source material was peripheral blood. The V and J segments used are TRBV5-6 and TRBJ1-3; TRBD1 could be the D gene, as 5 bases match. This receptor was obtained from a human donor in a cohort sampled during active COVID-19. The bases read TGTGCCAGCAGCTTAACAGGCTCTGGAAACACCATATATTTT. Translated, this gives CASSLTGSGNTIYF.